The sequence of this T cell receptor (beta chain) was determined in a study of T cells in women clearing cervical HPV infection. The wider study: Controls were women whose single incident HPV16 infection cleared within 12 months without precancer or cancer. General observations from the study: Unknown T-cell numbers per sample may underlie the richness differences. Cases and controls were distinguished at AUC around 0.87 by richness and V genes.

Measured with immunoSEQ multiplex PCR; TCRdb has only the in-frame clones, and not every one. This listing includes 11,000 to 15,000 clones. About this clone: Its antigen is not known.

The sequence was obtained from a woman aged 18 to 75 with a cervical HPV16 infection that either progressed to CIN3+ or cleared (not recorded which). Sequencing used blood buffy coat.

The CDR3: CAWSVRGGAPARETQYF. The CDR3 DNA, read in part, is TGTGCCTGGAGTGTACGAGGGGGGGCTCCCGCTCGAGAGACC. The chain employs TRBV30 and TRBJ2-5; TRBD2 might be the D (7 bases). The CDR3 extends 3 residues past the end of the read, so its final part is completed from the germline J gene. Germline CDR1 and CDR2: GTSNPN and SVGIG (reference sequence). Trimming removed 0 bases at V and 4 bases at J, with 21 bases between. The CDR3 runs 17 residues.